This T cell receptor (beta chain) originates from a study of T cells after yellow fever vaccination. Turning to this clonotype: Its specificity is unknown.

5'RACE template switching produced TCR cDNA carrying a universal primer site and UMIs. TCRdb passed the 5' RACE reads through MiXCR, listing each CDR3 protein once. The profile shows more than 250,000 distinct CDR3 sequences, approximately 7% of them singletons. Germline V gene lookup returns CDR1 SGHTA and CDR2 FQGNSA. Trimming cost V 5 bases and J 5 bases, with 4 bases left between them. The CDR3 extends over 11 amino acids. Study-wide results and caveats: Among primary-vaccination clones, most reappeared after the booster, at 95% to 96% for CD4 and about 90% for CD8. The study found a weaker secondary response that peaked faster, day 5 versus 15. Abundant clonotypes from the bulk population could have been carried over as contaminants into FACS-sorted repertoires.

Sample: PBMCs, taken roughly 47 days after the first yellow fever vaccination. This chain joins TRBV7-2 and TRBJ2-1, with D uncertain. This clonotype was sampled from a man aged 18 to 30 who received the YFV17D yellow fever vaccine. CDR3: CASSDNNEQFF. The CDR3 DNA reads TGTGCCAGCAGCGATAACAATGAGCAGTTCTTC.